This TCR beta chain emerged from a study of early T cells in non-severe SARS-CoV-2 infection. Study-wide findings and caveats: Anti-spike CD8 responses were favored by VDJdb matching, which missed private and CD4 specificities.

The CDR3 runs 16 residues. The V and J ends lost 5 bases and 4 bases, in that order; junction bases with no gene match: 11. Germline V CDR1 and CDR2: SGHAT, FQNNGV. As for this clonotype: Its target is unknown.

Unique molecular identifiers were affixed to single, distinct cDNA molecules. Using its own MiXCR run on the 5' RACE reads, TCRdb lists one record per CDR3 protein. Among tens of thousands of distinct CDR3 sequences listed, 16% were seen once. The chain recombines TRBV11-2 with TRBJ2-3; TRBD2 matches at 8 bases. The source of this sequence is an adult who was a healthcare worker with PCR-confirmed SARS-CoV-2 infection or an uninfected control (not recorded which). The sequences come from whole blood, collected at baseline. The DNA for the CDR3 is TGTGCCAGCAGCCCCCAACTAGCGGAAACGGCAGATACGCAGTATTTT. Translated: CASSPQLAETADTQYF.